This T cell receptor (beta chain) was found in a study of Ad26.COV2.S vaccination and SARS-CoV-2 variants. Study-level background: It was the COV1001 Ad26.COV2.S trial arm that included the donor. Participants got Ad26.COV2.S intramuscularly, once or twice 56 days apart.

Assay used: immunoSEQ multiplex PCR; TCRdb lists only in-frame clones, some missing. The sample includes 350,000 to 500,000 clones, about 92% of them seen just once. This CDR3 region has 17 residues. Looked up from germline, CDR1 is LNHNV and CDR2 is YYDKDF (reference sequence). V was pared by 1 base and J by 5 bases, with 11 bases of the junction left unmatched. Treatment defined: around 19 received Ad26.COV2.S at low or high dose, single or two shots; roughly five received placebo; per-sample allocation not given. Day 63 after the first vaccine or placebo injection was the time point for sampling. Donor was an adult aged 18-55 years in Boston.

This TCR derives from a person between 18 and 59 years old who received the Ad26.COV2.S COVID-19 vaccine or a placebo. The material was peripheral blood, obtained in a trial of Ad26.COV2.S vaccine versus placebo. The chain is built from TRBV15 and TRBJ2-5; 9 bases align to TRBD2. The CDR3 spells CATSRGREGLRLETQYF. The CDR3 DNA is TGTGCCACCAGCAGAGGGCGGGAGGGCCTAAGGTTGGAGACCCAGTACTTC.